The clone carrying this T cell receptor (beta chain) was seen many times. The antigen remains unidentified. These data are taken from a study of T cell repertoires in cytomegalovirus infection. This CDR3 comprises 14 residues. From germline, CDR1 is DFQATT and CDR2 SNEGSKA (reference sequence). V was pared by 0 bases and J by 9 bases, with 12 bases between. TCRdb recomputed calls from the reads with MiXCR, one row per CDR3 protein. The sample holds fewer than 350,000 distinct CDR3 sequences, approximately 32% seen once. The receptor was isolated from a human donor in good health (CMV status not recorded). Some clones in this sample may be carry-over from other donors' samples. This sequence joins TRBV20-1 and TRBJ1-6; tentative D call: TRBD1 (5 bases). The source was cultured PBMCs, collected from culture after CMV antigen stimulation. The chain's CDR3 is CSARDYGTGSPLHF. DNA of the CDR3: TGCAGTGCTAGAGATTATGGGACGGGTTCACCCCTCCACTTT.